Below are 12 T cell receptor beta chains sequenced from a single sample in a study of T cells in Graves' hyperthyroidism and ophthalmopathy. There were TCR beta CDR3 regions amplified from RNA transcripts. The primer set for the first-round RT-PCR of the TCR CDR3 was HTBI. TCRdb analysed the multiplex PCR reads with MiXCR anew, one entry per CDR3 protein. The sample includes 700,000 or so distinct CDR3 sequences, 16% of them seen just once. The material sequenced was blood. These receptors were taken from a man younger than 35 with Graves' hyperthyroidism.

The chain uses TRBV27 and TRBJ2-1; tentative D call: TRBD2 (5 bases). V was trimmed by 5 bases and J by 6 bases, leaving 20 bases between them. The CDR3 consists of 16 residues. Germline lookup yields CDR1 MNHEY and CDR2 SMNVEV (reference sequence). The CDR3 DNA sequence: TGTGCCAGCAGTACCCGGGGAGAGCAATGGGGCAATGAGCAGTTCTTC. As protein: CASSTRGEQWGNEQFF.

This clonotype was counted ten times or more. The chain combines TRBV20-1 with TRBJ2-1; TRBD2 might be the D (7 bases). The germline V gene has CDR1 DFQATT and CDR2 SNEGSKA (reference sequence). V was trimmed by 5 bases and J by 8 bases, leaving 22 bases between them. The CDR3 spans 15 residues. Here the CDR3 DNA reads TGCAGTGCTCCGACGTGGCGGGAGACAGGTCATGAGCAGTTCTTC. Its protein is CSAPTWRETGHEQFF.

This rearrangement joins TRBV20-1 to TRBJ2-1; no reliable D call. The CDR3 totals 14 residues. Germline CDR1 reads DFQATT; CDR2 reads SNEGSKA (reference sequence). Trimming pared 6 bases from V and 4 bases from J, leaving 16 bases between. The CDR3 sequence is CSAPGKLWYNEQFF. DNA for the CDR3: TGCAGTGCCCCCGGAAAGTTGTGGTACAATGAGCAGTTCTTC.

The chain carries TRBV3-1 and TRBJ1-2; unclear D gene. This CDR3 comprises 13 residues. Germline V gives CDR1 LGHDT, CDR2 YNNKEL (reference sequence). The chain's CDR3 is CVNSQDLEYGYTF. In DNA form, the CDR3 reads TGTGTCAACAGCCAAGATCTGGAGTATGGCTACACCTTC.

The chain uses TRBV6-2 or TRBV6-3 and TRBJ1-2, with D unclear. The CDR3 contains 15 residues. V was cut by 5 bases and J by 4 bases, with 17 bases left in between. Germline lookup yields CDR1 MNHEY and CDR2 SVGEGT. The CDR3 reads CASSADLFGVYGYTF. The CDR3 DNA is TGTGCCAGCAGTGCGGACCTTTTTGGGGTCTATGGCTACACCTTC.

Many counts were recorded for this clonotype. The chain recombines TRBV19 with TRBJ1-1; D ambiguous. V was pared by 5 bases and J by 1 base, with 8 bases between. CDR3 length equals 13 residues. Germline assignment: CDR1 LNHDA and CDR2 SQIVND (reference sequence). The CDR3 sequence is CASSYGRNTEAFF. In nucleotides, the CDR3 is TGTGCCAGTAGTTACGGCAGGAACACTGAAGCTTTCTTT.

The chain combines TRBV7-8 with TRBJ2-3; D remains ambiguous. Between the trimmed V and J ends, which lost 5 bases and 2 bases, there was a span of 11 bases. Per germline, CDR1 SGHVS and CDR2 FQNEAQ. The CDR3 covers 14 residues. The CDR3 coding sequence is TGTGCCAGCAGCCCTCGTCGTTTCACAGATACGCAGTATTTT. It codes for CASSPRRFTDTQYF. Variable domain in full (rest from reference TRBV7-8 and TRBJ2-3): GAGVSQSPRYKVAKRGQDVALRCDPISGHVSLFWYQQALGQGPEFLTYFQNEAQLDKSGLPSDRFFAERPEGSVSTLKIQRTQQEDSAVYLCASSPRRFTDTQYFGPGTRLTVL.

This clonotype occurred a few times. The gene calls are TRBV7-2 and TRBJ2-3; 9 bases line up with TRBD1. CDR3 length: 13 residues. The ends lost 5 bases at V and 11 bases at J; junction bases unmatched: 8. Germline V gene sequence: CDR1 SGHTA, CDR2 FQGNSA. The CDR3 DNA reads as TGTGCCAGCAGCGCCTACAGGGGGCTGTGGCAGTATTTT. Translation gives CASSAYRGLWQYF.

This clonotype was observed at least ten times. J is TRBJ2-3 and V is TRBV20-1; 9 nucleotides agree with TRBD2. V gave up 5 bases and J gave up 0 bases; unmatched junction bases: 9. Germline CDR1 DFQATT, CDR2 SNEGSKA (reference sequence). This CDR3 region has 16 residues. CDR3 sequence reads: CSARPDTSGSTDTQYF. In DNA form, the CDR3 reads TGCAGTGCTCGCCCCGATACTAGCGGGAGCACAGATACGCAGTATTTT.

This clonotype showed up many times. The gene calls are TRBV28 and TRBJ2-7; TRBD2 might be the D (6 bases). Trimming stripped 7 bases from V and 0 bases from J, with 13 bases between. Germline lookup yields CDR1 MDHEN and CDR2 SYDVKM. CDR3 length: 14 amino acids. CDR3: CASTERGISYEQYF. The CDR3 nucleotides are TGTGCCAGCACCGAACGGGGGATCTCCTACGAGCAGTACTTC.

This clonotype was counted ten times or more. The CDR3 is CASTLAGGGADTQYF. In DNA, the CDR3 is TGTGCCAGCACACTAGCGGGAGGGGGAGCGGATACGCAGTATTTT. The genes are TRBV6-2 or TRBV6-3 and TRBJ2-3, with 13 positions matching TRBD2. The V and J ends lost 7 bases and 6 bases, in that order; junction bases with no gene match: 7. Germline CDR1 MNHEY, CDR2 SVGEGT. The CDR3 is made up of 15 amino acids.

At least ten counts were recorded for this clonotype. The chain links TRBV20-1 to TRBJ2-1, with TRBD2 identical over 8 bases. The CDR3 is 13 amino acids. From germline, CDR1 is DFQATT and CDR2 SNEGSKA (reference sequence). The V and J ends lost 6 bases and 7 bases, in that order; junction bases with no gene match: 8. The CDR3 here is CSAADGRANEQFF. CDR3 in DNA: TGCAGTGCAGCGGACGGGAGGGCGAATGAGCAGTTCTTC.